The entry that follows covers one TCR beta chain sequence. The CDR3 runs to 16 residues. Germline CDR1 reads LNHDA; CDR2 reads SQIVND (reference sequence). The J segment lost 4 bases and the V segment lost 4 bases, leaving 12 bases of the junction unmatched. This sample stems from a study of blood T cell repertoires in COVID-19. Study-wide context: Sites in the United States, Italy and Spain provided acute and convalescent COVID-19 samples. In each case, the material was cDNA or gDNA derived from T cells, B-cell-depleted T cells, or PBMCs.

Source study methods: Amplification of reference gene primers provided the estimated nucleated cell counts. Assay: immunoSEQ multiplex PCR; the TCRdb copy retains only in-frame clones and omits some. V and J calls and clone size are those listed in that table; D and trimming were worked out from the DNA. The sample lists around 260,000 clones; over 75% were seen once. The TCR originated in a human donor in a cohort sampled during active COVID-19. Sequencing was done on a sample of peripheral blood. The V and J genes are TRBV19 and TRBJ1-1, with 7 positions matching TRBD1. The CDR3 spells CASSTRQGPELTEAFF. CDR3 nucleotide sequence: TGTGCCAGTAGTACGAGACAGGGTCCGGAACTCACTGAAGCTTTCTTT.